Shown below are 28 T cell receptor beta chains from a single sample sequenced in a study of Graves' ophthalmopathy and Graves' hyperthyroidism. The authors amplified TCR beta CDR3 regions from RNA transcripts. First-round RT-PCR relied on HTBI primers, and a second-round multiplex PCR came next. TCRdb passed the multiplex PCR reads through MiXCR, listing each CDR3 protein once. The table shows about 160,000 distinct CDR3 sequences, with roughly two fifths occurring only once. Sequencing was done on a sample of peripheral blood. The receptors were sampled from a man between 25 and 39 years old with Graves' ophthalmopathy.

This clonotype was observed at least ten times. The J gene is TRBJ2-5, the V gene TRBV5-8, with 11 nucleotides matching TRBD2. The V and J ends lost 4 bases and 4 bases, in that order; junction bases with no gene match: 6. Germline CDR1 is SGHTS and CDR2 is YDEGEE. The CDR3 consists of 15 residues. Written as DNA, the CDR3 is TGTGCCAGCAGCCGGGGACTAGCGGTTGGAGAGACCCAGTACTTC. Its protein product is CASSRGLAVGETQYF.

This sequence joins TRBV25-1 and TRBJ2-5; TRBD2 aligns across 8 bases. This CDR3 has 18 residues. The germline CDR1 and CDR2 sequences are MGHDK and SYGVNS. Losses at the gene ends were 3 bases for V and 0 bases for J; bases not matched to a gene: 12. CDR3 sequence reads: CASSDTSEGGRYQETQYF. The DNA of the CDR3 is TGTGCCAGCAGTGATACCTCGGAGGGCGGGAGGTACCAAGAGACCCAGTACTTC.

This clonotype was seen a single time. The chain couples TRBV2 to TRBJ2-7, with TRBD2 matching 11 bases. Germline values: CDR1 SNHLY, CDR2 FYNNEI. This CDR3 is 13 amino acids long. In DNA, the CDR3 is TGTGCGGGCAGTACTAGCGGGAGAAACGAGCAGTACTTC. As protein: CAGSTSGRNEQYF. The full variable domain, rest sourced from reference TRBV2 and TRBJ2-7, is EPEVTQTPSHQVTQMGQEVILRCVPISNHLYFYWYRQILGQKVEFLVSFYNNEISEKSEIFDDQFSVERPDGSNFTLKIRSTKLEDSAMYFCAGSTSGRNEQYFGPGTRLTVT.

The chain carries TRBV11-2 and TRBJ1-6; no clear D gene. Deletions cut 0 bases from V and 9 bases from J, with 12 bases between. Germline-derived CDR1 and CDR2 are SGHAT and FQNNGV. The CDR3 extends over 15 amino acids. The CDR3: CASSLEYPISSPLHF. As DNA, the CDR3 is TGTGCCAGCAGCTTAGAATACCCCATCAGTTCACCCCTCCACTTT. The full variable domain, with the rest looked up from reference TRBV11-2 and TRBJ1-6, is EAGVAQSPRYKIIEKRQSVAFWCNPISGHATLYWYQQILGQGPKLLIQFQNNGVVDDSQLPKDRFSAERLKGVDSTLKIQPAKLEDSAVYLCASSLEYPISSPLHFGNGTRLTVT.

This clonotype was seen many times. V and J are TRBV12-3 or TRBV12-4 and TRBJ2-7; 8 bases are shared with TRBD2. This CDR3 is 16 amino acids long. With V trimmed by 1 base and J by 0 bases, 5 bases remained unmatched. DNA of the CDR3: TGTGCCAGCAGTTTAGGTGGCGGGAGGAGCTCCTACGAGCAGTACTTC. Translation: CASSLGGGRSSYEQYF.

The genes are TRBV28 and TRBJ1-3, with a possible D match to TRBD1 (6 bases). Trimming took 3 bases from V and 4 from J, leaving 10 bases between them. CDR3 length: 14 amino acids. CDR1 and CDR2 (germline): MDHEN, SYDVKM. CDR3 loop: CASSLARGGNTIYF. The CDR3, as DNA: TGTGCCAGCAGTTTGGCTAGGGGGGGAAACACCATATATTTT.

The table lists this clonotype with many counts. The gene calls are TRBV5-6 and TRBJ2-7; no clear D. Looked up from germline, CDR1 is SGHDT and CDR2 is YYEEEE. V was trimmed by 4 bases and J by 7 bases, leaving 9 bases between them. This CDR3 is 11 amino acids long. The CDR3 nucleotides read TGTGCCAGCAGCACCCTCGGAGAGCAGTACTTC. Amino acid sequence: CASSTLGEQYF.

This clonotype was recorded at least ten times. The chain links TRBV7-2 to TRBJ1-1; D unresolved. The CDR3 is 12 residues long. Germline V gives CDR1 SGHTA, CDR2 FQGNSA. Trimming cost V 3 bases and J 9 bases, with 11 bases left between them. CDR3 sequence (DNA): TGTGCCAGCAGCTTTTTATCCCAGCAAGCTTTCTTT. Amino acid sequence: CASSFLSQQAFF. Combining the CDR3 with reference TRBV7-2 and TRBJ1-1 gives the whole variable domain GAGVSQSPSNKVTEKGKDVELRCDPISGHTALYWYRQSLGQGLEFLIYFQGNSAPDKSGLPSDRFSAERTGGSVSTLTIQRTQQEDSAVYLCASSFLSQQAFFGQGTRLTVV.

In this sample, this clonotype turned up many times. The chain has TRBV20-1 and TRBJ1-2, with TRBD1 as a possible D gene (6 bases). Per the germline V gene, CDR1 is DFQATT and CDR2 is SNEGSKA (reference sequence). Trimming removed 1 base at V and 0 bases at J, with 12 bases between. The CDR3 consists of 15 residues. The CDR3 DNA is TGCAGTGCTAGAGGGACAGATCGGACTAACTATGGCTACACCTTC. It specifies CSARGTDRTNYGYTF.

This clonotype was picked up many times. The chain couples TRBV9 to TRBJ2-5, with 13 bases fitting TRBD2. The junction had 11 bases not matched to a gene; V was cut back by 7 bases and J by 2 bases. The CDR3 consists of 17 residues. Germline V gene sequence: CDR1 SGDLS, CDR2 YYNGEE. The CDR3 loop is CASGRTSGSRGQETQYF. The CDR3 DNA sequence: TGTGCCAGCGGCAGGACTAGCGGGAGTCGGGGACAAGAGACCCAGTACTTC.

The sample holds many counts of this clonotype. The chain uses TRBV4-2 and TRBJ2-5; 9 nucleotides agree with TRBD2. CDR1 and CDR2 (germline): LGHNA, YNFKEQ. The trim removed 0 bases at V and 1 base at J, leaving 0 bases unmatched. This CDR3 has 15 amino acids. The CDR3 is CASSQEREGQETQYF. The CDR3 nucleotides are TGTGCCAGCAGCCAAGAGCGGGAGGGCCAAGAGACCCAGTACTTC.

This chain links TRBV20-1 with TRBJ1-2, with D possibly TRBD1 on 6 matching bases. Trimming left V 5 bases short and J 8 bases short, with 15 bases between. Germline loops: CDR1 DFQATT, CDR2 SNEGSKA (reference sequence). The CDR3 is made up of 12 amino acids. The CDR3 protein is CSAPPGQHGYTF. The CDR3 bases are TGCAGTGCTCCGCCGGGACAACACGGCTACACCTTC.

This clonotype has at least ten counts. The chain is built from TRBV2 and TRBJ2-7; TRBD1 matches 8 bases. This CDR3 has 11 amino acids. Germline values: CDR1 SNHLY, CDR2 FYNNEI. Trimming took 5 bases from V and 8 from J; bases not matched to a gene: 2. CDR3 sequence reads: CASSRQGQQYF. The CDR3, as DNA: TGTGCCAGCAGTCGACAGGGGCAGCAGTACTTC.

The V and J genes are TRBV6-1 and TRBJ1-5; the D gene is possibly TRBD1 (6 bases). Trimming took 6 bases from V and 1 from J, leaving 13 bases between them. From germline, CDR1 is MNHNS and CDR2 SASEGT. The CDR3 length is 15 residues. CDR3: CASRGSRGSNQPQHF. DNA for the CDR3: TGTGCCAGCAGAGGATCCAGGGGAAGCAATCAGCCCCAGCATTTT.

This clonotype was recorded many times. CDR3 nucleotide sequence: TGTGCCAGCAGCACCGGACTAGCGGGAGACACCGGGGAGCTGTTTTTT. It yields the protein CASSTGLAGDTGELFF. V gene TRBV12-3 or TRBV12-4 combines with J gene TRBJ2-2; 13 bases match TRBD2. The V gene end was trimmed by 6 bases and the J gene end by 3 bases; junction bases not matched to a gene: 4. The CDR3 loop spans 16 amino acids.

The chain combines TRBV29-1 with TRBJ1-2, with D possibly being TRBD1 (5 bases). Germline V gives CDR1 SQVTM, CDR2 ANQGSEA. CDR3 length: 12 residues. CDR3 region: CSTGLTGYGYTF. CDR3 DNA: TGCAGTACAGGTCTGACTGGCTATGGCTACACCTTC.

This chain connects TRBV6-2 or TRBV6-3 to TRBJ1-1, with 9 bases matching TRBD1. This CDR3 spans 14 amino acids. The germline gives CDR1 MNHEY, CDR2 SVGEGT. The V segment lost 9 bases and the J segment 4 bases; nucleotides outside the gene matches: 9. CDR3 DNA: TGTGCCAGTCGGACAGGGGATATGGTCACTGAAGCTTTCTTT. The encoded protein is CASRTGDMVTEAFF.

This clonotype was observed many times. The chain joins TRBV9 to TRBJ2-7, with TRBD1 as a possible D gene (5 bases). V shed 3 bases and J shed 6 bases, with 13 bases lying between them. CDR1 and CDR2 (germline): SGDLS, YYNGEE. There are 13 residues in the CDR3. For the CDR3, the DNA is TGTGCCAGCAGCGCAGGGTTATCGGGCGAGCAGTACTTC. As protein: CASSAGLSGEQYF.

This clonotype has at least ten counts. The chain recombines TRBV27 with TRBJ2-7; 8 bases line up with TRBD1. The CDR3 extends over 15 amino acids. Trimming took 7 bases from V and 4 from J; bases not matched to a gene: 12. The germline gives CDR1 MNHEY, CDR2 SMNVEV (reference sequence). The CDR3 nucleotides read TGTGCCAGCAAAGCCTCGACAGGGGAAGGATACGAGCAGTACTTC. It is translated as CASKASTGEGYEQYF.

The CDR3: CASSVQQGFGRAFF. In DNA, the CDR3 is TGTGCCAGCAGTGTCCAACAGGGGTTCGGACGAGCTTTCTTT. The rearrangement links TRBV28 to TRBJ1-1, with 7 bases lining up with TRBD1. Germline V lookup: CDR1 MDHEN, CDR2 SYDVKM. V gave up 5 bases and J gave up 10 bases; unmatched junction bases: 13. This CDR3 spans 14 amino acids. Full variable domain (missing parts from reference TRBV28 and TRBJ1-1): DVKVTQSSRYLVKRTGEKVFLECVQDMDHENMFWYRQDPGLGLRLIYFSYDVKMKEKGDIPEGYSVSREKKERFSLILESASTNQTSMYLCASSVQQGFGRAFFGQGTRLTVV.

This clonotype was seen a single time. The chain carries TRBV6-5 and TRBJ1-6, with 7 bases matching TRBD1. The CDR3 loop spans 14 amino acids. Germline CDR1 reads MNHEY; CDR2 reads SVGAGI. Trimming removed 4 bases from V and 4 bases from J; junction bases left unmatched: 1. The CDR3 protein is CASSSQGYNSPLHF. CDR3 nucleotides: TGTGCCAGCAGTTCACAGGGGTATAATTCACCCCTCCACTTT.

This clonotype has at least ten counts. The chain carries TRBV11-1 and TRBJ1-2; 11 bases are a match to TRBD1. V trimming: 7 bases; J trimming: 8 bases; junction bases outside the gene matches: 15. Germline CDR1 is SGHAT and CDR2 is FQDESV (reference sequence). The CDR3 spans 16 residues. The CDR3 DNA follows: TGTGCCAGCAAACCCCGCTCCGGACAGGGGGCGCACGGCTACACCTTC. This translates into CASKPRSGQGAHGYTF.

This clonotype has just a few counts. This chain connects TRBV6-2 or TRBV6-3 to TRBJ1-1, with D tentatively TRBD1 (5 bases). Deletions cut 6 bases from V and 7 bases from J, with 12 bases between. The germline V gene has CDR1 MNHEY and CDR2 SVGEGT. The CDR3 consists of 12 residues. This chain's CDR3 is CASRAGTVEAFF. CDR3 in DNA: TGTGCCAGCAGGGCCGGGACGGTTGAAGCTTTCTTT.

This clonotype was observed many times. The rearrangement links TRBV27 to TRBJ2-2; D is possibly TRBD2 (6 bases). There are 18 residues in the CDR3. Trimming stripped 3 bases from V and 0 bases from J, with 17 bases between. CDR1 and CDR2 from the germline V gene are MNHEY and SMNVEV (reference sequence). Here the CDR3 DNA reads TGTGCCAGCAGTTTGTTTGGTTGGGCGGGAACGAACACCGGGGAGCTGTTTTTT. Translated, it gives CASSLFGWAGTNTGELFF.

Here the CDR3 DNA reads TGTGCCAGCAGCCAAGATTTTAACACCGGGGAGCTGTTTTTT. This sequence encodes CASSQDFNTGELFF. V is TRBV7-2 and J is TRBJ2-2; D gene ambiguous. Germline V gene lookup returns CDR1 SGHTA and CDR2 FQGNSA. Trimming stripped 5 bases from V and 2 bases from J, with 9 bases between. The CDR3 contains 14 residues. The variable domain in full, with the rest retrieved from reference TRBV7-2 and TRBJ2-2, is GAGVSQSPSNKVTEKGKDVELRCDPISGHTALYWYRQSLGQGLEFLIYFQGNSAPDKSGLPSDRFSAERTGGSVSTLTIQRTQQEDSAVYLCASSQDFNTGELFFGEGSRLTVL.

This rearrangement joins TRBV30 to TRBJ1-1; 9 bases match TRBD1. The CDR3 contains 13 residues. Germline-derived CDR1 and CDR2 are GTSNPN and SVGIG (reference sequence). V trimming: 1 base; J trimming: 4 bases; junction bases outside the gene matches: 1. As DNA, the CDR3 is TGTGCCTGGAGTGAGGGACAGGGCACTGAAGCTTTCTTT. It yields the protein CAWSEGQGTEAFF.

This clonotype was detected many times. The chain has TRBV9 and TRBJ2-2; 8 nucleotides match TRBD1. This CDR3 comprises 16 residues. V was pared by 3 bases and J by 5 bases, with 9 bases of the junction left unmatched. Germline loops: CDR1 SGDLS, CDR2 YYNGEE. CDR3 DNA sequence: TGTGCCAGCAGCGCATTCTACGGACAGGGTACCGGGGAGCTGTTTTTT. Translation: CASSAFYGQGTGELFF.

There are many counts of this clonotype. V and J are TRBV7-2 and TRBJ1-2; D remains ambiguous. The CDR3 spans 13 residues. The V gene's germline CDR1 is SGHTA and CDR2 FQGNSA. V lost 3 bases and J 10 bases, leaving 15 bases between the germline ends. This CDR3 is CASSLDLPLDYTF. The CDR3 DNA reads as TGTGCCAGCAGCTTGGACCTTCCCCTGGACTACACCTTC.